Listed below are T cell receptor beta chains from one sample, sequenced in a study of blood T cell repertoires in COVID-19. Data came from immunoSEQ multiplex PCR; TCRdb stores just in-frame clones and leaves some out. Of about 150,000 clones in the sample, 75% to 85% are singletons; the top ten hold roughly 4.7%. Input material: peripheral blood. These receptors originate from a woman in her 50s with acute or convalescent COVID-19. CDR3s include the opening cysteine and the closing phenylalanine or tryptophan. D genes are given only for firm matches. A row's size may be missing; if present it is once, few, many or a size class.

j_call d_call clone_size v_call cdr3_aa cdr3_nt
TRBJ1-2 TRBD1 NA TRBV12-3/TRBV12-4 CATKTGENYGYTF TGTGCCACCAAGACAGGGGAGAACTATGGCTACACCTTC
TRBJ1-1 NA NA TRBV30 CAGQGTNTEAFF TGTGCCGGCCAGGGAACGAACACTGAAGCTTTCTTT
TRBJ2-5 TRBD2 NA TRBV30 CAWSVMSLAGGPGETQYF TGTGCCTGGAGTGTAATGAGCCTAGCGGGGGGGCCCGGAGAGACCCAGTACTTC
TRBJ2-1 TRBD2 NA TRBV6-1 CASSEAGGVVNEQFF TGTGCCAGCAGTGAGGCGGGGGGCGTCGTCAATGAGCAGTTCTTC
TRBJ2-5 NA NA TRBV5-6 CASSPSYGIQETQYF TGTGCCAGCAGCCCATCTTACGGGATACAAGAGACCCAGTACTTC
TRBJ2-7 NA NA TRBV3-1/TRBV3-2 CASSQDLVEGGPLFEQYF TGTGCCAGCAGCCAAGATCTGGTCGAAGGGGGTCCCCTTTTCGAGCAGTACTTC
TRBJ1-1 TRBD1 NA TRBV27 CASSPGDRGLTEAFF TGTGCCAGCAGTCCTGGGGACAGGGGCCTCACTGAAGCTTTCTTT
TRBJ1-5 TRBD1 once TRBV7-9 CASTSTGQPYSNQPQHF TGTGCCAGCACCTCAACGGGACAGCCTTATAGCAATCAGCCCCAGCATTTT
TRBJ2-5 NA NA TRBV15 CATSRDFTGQETQYF TGTGCCACCAGCAGAGATTTCACGGGCCAAGAGACCCAGTACTTC
TRBJ2-5 NA NA TRBV6-2/TRBV6-3 CASSRTGNQETQYF TGTGCCAGCAGTCGAACCGGGAACCAAGAGACCCAGTACTTC
TRBJ1-4 TRBD1 NA TRBV6-5 CASSYWRPTGGEKLFF TGTGCCAGCAGTTATTGGCGACCTACAGGGGGTGAAAAACTGTTTTTT
TRBJ2-5 TRBD2 NA TRBV7-8 CASGLAGQETQYF TGTGCCAGCGGACTAGCGGGCCAAGAGACCCAGTACTTC
TRBJ1-2 TRBD1 NA TRBV9 CASSVVAGGDGYTF TGTGCCAGCAGCGTAGTGGCAGGGGGAGATGGCTACACCTTC
TRBJ2-1 NA NA TRBV6-6 CASSYGQPPDEQFF TGTGCCAGCAGTTACGGGCAACCACCTGATGAGCAGTTCTTC
TRBJ2-1 TRBD1 few TRBV2 CASSAQTDRGRFNEQFF TGTGCCAGCAGTGCCCAGACGGACAGGGGGCGCTTCAATGAGCAGTTCTTC
TRBJ1-4 NA few TRBV6-5 CASTRLGGRRKLFF TGTGCCAGCACCCGATTGGGGGGGCGTAGAAAACTGTTTTTT
TRBJ2-7 NA NA TRBV7-6 CASSPLPGHTYEQYF TGTGCCAGCAGCCCCCTCCCGGGACATACCTACGAGCAGTACTTC
TRBJ2-5 NA NA TRBV27 CATPNSGQAQFQYF TGTGCCACCCCTAACTCTGGGCAGGCCCAATTCCAGTACTTC
TRBJ1-2 NA few TRBV6-5 CASTGGYGYTF TGTGCCAGCACGGGGGGGTATGGCTACACCTTC
TRBJ1-2 NA NA TRBV6-5 CASSYSAWGGGYTF TGTGCCAGCAGTTACTCCGCCTGGGGGGGTGGCTACACCTTC
TRBJ2-2 NA NA TRBV29-1 CSCRASGELFF TGCAGCTGTCGAGCGTCCGGGGAGCTGTTTTTT
TRBJ1-3 NA NA TRBV7-9 CASSSTETEVDTIYF TGTGCCAGCAGCTCCACCGAGACTGAGGTGGACACCATATATTTT
TRBJ2-5 TRBD1 NA TRBV5-4 CASSLADRAWTSKETQYF TGTGCCAGCAGCTTGGCGGACAGGGCTTGGACTTCGAAAGAGACCCAGTACTTC
TRBJ1-5 NA NA TRBV19 CASSTQDFFNQPQHF TGTGCCAGTAGTACACAAGACTTCTTCAATCAGCCCCAGCATTTT
TRBJ2-3 NA NA TRBV6-2/TRBV6-3 CASSYGWRVGTDTQYF TGTGCCAGCAGTTACGGTTGGCGGGTGGGCACAGATACGCAGTATTTT
TRBJ2-7 NA NA TRBV29-1 CSVESGGYSSYEQYF TGCAGCGTTGAATCGGGGGGCTACAGCTCCTACGAGCAGTACTTC
TRBJ2-2 TRBD1 few TRBV7-3 CASSPLTGATGELFF TGTGCCAGCAGCCCACTTACAGGGGCCACCGGGGAGCTGTTTTTT
TRBJ2-3 TRBD2 few TRBV6-1 CASSDRGRVDTDTQYF TGTGCCAGCAGTGATCGGGGGAGGGTGGACACAGATACGCAGTATTTT
TRBJ1-3 NA NA TRBV5-1 CASSLVFAGPGNTIYF TGCGCCAGCAGCTTGGTGTTCGCAGGGCCTGGAAACACCATATATTTT
TRBJ2-7 NA NA TRBV3-1/TRBV3-2 CASSLRVSSYEQYF TGTGCCAGCAGCCTGAGGGTCAGCTCCTACGAGCAGTACTTC
TRBJ1-1 NA NA TRBV6-6 CASTYAGEAFF TGTGCCAGCACGTATGCGGGTGAAGCTTTCTTT
TRBJ2-7 TRBD1 NA TRBV7-2 CASSFRDRGHEQYF TGTGCCAGCAGCTTCCGGGACAGGGGTCACGAGCAGTACTTC
TRBJ1-2 NA NA TRBV5-1 CASSLESGFVGGYTF TGCGCCAGCAGCTTGGAGTCCGGGTTCGTGGGTGGCTACACCTTC
TRBJ2-5 TRBD2 NA TRBV4-3 CASSQDGRGEVETQYF TGCGCCAGCAGCCAAGATGGGCGGGGGGAGGTGGAGACCCAGTACTTC
TRBJ1-3 NA NA TRBV18 CASSPPTDSGNTIYF TGTGCCAGCTCACCACCAACAGACTCTGGAAACACCATATATTTT
TRBJ1-1 NA once TRBV30 CAWSSLGNTEAFF TGTGCCTGGAGTTCCCTCGGGAACACTGAAGCTTTCTTT
TRBJ1-2 NA NA TRBV28 CASSLQEPNYGYTF TGTGCCAGCAGTTTACAGGAACCCAACTATGGCTACACCTTC